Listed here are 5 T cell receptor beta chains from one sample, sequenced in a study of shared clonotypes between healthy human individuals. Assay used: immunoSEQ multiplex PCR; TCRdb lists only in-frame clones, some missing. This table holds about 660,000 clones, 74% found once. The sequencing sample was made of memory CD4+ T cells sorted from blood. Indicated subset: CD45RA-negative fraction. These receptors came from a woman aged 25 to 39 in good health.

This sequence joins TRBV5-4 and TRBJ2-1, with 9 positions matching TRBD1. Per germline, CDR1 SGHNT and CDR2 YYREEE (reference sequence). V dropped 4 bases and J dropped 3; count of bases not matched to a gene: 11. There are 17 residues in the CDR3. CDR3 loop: CASSQPLGDRVYNEQFF. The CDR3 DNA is TGTGCCAGCAGCCAACCCCTGGGGGACAGGGTCTACAATGAGCAGTTCTTC. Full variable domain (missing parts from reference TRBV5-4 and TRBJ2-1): ETGVTQSPTHLIKTRGQQVTLRCSSQSGHNTVSWYQQALGQGPQFIFQYYREEENGRGNFPPRFSGLQFPNYSSELNVNALELDDSALYLCASSQPLGDRVYNEQFFGPGTRLTVL.

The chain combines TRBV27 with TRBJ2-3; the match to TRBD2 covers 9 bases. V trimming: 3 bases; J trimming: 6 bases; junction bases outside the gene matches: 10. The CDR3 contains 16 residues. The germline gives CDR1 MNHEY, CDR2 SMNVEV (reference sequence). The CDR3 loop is CASSLRAGGVGDTQYF. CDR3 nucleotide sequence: TGTGCCAGCAGTTTGAGAGCGGGAGGTGTTGGTGATACGCAGTATTTT.

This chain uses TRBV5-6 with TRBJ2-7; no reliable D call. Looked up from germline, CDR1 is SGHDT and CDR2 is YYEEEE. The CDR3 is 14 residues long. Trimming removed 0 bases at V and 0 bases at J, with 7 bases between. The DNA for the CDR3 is TGTGCCAGCAGCTTGGGCTTTAGCTCCTACGAGCAGTACTTC. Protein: CASSLGFSSYEQYF.

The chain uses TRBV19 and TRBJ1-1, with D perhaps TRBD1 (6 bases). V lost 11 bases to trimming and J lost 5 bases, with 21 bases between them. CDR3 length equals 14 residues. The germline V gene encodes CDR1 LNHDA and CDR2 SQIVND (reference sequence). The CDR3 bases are TGTGCCTCGAATTTCGGGGGGCCCATGACTGAAGCTTTCTTT. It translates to CASNFGGPMTEAFF.

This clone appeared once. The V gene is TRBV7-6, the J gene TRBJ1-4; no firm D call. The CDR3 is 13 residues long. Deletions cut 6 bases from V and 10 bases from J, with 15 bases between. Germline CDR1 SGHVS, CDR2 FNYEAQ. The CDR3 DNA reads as TGTGCCAGCAGTCCGTCCGAGGGAGGAAAACTGTTTTTT. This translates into CASSPSEGGKLFF.